One T cell receptor (beta chain) is described in this entry. What it binds is unknown. This sample is drawn from a study of blood T cells in healthy people across ages. Study results and caveats: Higher diversity, along with more naive CD4+ cells, distinguished long-lived donors from aged donors.

This CDR3 has 15 residues. Germline-derived CDR1 and CDR2 are SGHTA and FQGNSA. Germline trimming cut 3 bases from V and 1 base from J; bases unmatched to any gene: 4. A second PCR of about 6 to 11 cycles used a sample-barcoded 5' primer and a J-beta primer mix. Every sample returned 2.5 million or more CDR3-containing paired-end reads. TCRdb redid the calling of the 5' RACE reads with MiXCR, one entry per CDR3 protein. Of about a million distinct CDR3 sequences in the sample, roughly two fifths are singletons; the top ten hold under 15%. This TCR derives from a man between 18 and 29 years old in good health. The source material was blood. The V gene is TRBV7-2, the J gene TRBJ2-5; 8 nucleotides align to TRBD2. The CDR3 sequence is CASSFGSGTQETQYF. CDR3 coding DNA: TGTGCCAGCAGCTTTGGTAGCGGGACCCAAGAGACCCAGTACTTC.